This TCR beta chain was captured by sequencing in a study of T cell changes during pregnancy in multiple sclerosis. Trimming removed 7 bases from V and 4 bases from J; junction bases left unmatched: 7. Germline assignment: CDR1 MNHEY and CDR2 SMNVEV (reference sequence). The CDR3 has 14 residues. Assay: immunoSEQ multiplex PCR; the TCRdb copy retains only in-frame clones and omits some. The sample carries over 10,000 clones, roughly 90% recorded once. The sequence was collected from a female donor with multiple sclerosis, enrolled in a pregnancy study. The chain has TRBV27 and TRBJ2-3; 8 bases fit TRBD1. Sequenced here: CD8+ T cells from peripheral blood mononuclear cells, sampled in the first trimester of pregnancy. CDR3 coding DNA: TGTGCCAGCACCCTAACAGGGGGAGCAGATACGCAGTATTTT. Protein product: CASTLTGGADTQYF.